Listed below are T cell receptor beta chains from one sample, sequenced in a study of blood T cell repertoires in COVID-19. Sequencing used immunoSEQ multiplex PCR; TCRdb keeps in-frame clones, though not all of them. Here the sample spans some 180,000 clones, roughly 83% being singletons. Sequences were obtained from peripheral blood. These TCRs come from a woman between 40 and 50 years old with COVID-19, enrolled during active disease. CDR3s include the opening cysteine and the closing phenylalanine or tryptophan. A D gene is named only where the DNA matches it firmly. Not all rows give a size; the values are once, few, many and, for expanded clones, a class.

TRBJ2-4 NA NA TRBV4-1 CASSQDGATRYF TGCGCCAGCAGCCAAGATGGAGCCACCCGGTACTTC
TRBJ1-2 NA NA TRBV6-5 CASSYSTANYGYTF TGTGCCAGCAGTTACTCGACAGCAAACTATGGCTACACCTTC
TRBJ1-1 many TRBD1 TRBV28 CASMEGAMNTEAFF TGTGCCAGCATGGAGGGGGCCATGAACACTGAAGCTTTCTTT
TRBJ2-7 once TRBD2 TRBV24-1 CATSDRPPGSGGISSYEQYF TGTGCCACCAGTGATCGGCCCCCTGGTAGCGGGGGGATCAGCTCCTACGAGCAGTACTTC
TRBJ1-5 NA NA TRBV18 CASSAVLKGVDQPQHF TGTGCCAGCTCAGCCGTTTTAAAGGGAGTGGATCAGCCCCAGCATTTT
TRBJ1-6 NA NA TRBV5-5 CASSLRGGNGDSPLHF TGTGCCAGCAGCTTGCGCGGGGGCAACGGTGATTCACCCCTCCACTTT
TRBJ2-2 NA NA TRBV2 CASSENGNTGELFF TGTGCCAGCAGTGAAAACGGGAACACCGGGGAGCTGTTTTTT
TRBJ1-5 NA TRBD1 TRBV9 CASSVGWDRVSQPQHF TGTGCCAGCAGCGTAGGCTGGGACAGGGTGAGCCAGCCCCAGCATTTT
TRBJ2-7 NA NA TRBV21-1 CASSAKYNEQYF TGTGCCAGCAGCGCAAAGTACAACGAGCAGTACTTC
TRBJ2-5 NA NA TRBV6-4 CASITGNQETQYF TGTGCCAGCATAACAGGTAACCAAGAGACCCAGTACTTC
TRBJ1-5 NA TRBD1 TRBV6-5 CASILGQGRRQPQHF TGTGCCAGCATACTCGGACAGGGCAGGCGTCAGCCCCAGCATTTT
TRBJ2-5 NA NA TRBV9 CASSVAPTLRRETQYF TGTGCCAGCAGCGTAGCCCCCACTCTGAGGAGGGAGACCCAGTACTTC
TRBJ2-7 NA TRBD1 TRBV7-9 CASSHRDRGPYEQYF TGTGCCAGCAGCCACCGGGACAGGGGCCCCTACGAGCAGTACTTC
TRBJ1-2 few NA TRBV15 CATSRDRGNYGYTF TGTGCCACCAGCAGAGACAGGGGTAACTATGGCTACACCTTC
TRBJ2-1 NA TRBD2 TRBV28 CASSLGLASYNEQFF TGTGCCAGCAGTTTGGGACTAGCCTCCTACAATGAGCAGTTCTTC
TRBJ1-6 NA NA TRBV7-9 CASSSGLNGGSPLHF TGTGCCAGCAGCTCGGGACTCAACGGGGGTTCACCCCTCCACTTT
TRBJ2-2 NA TRBD2 TRBV9 CASNQGLVTTGELFF TGTGCCAGCAATCAGGGACTAGTTACCACCGGGGAGCTGTTTTTT
TRBJ2-5 NA NA TRBV9 CASSPKRNQETQYF TGTGCCAGCAGCCCTAAGCGGAACCAAGAGACCCAGTACTTC
TRBJ1-2 NA NA TRBV28 CASSHQRTVRGYTF TGTGCCAGCAGCCATCAACGGACAGTGAGGGGCTACACCTTC
TRBJ1-5 NA TRBD1 TRBV5-6 CASSLGQGYSNQPQHF TGTGCCAGCAGCTTGGGACAGGGTTATAGCAATCAGCCCCAGCATTTT
TRBJ1-1 NA TRBD1 TRBV19 CASSPQQGTEAFF TGTGCCAGTAGTCCCCAACAGGGGACTGAAGCTTTCTTT
TRBJ1-5 NA NA TRBV21-1 CASMCPAWTGVFFCNQPQHF TGTGCCAGCATGTGCCCCGCGTGGACAGGGGTTTTTTTTTGCAATCAGCCCCAGCATTTT
TRBJ2-5 once NA TRBV3-1/TRBV3-2 CASSQGPGGQFQETQYF TGTGCCAGCAGCCAAGGCCCGGGGGGCCAATTCCAAGAGACCCAGTACTTC
TRBJ2-7 NA NA TRBV5-5 CASGHSYEQYF TGTGCCAGCGGCCATTCCTACGAGCAGTACTTC
TRBJ2-1 NA NA TRBV6-1 CASSDQGWDEQFF TGTGCCAGCAGTGACCAGGGCTGGGATGAGCAGTTCTTC
TRBJ1-1 NA NA TRBV5-1 CASSSAWGDTEAFF TGCGCCAGCAGCTCGGCCTGGGGGGACACTGAAGCTTTCTTT
TRBJ2-1 NA NA TRBV3-1/TRBV3-2 CASSRSRVGGVYNEQFF TGTGCCAGCAGCCGGTCAAGGGTGGGAGGAGTCTACAATGAGCAGTTCTTC
TRBJ1-1 few NA TRBV9 CASSVVRAPGNTEAFF TGTGCCAGCAGCGTAGTGCGGGCCCCTGGGAACACTGAAGCTTTCTTT
TRBJ1-5 NA NA TRBV11-2 CASSVRGVGDQPQHF TGTGCCAGCAGCGTCCGGGGGGTAGGTGATCAGCCCCAGCATTTT
TRBJ1-2 few NA TRBV28 CASSSAGAGRKSYGYTF TGTGCCAGCAGTTCCGCAGGGGCAGGCCGCAAGAGCTATGGCTACACCTTC
TRBJ1-5 NA TRBD1 TRBV5-1 CASNPDGQGGQPQHF TGCGCCAGCAATCCTGACGGACAGGGCGGACAGCCCCAGCATTTT
TRBJ1-3 NA NA TRBV7-2 CASSLEAGPSGNTIYF TGTGCCAGCAGCTTAGAGGCAGGGCCGTCTGGAAACACCATATATTTT
TRBJ2-5 NA NA TRBV11-2 CASSRPTGQETQYF TGTGCCAGCAGTCGCCCGACAGGCCAAGAGACCCAGTACTTC
TRBJ2-3 NA TRBD2 TRBV14 CASSHPGLAGGPWADTQYF TGTGCCAGCAGCCACCCTGGGCTAGCGGGAGGGCCGTGGGCAGATACGCAGTATTTT
TRBJ1-1 NA TRBD1 TRBV28 CASSLWDRVNTEAFF TGTGCCAGCAGTTTATGGGACAGGGTCAACACTGAAGCTTTCTTT
TRBJ1-2 NA NA TRBV12-3/TRBV12-4 CASSYAGGRGYTF TGTGCCAGCAGTTATGCGGGGGGTAGGGGCTACACCTTC
TRBJ2-7 NA TRBD2 TRBV18 CASSPGTSGVYEQYF TGTGCCAGCTCACCCGGGACTAGCGGAGTCTACGAGCAGTACTTC
TRBJ2-5 NA NA TRBV11-2 CASSLGLQETQYF TGTGCCAGCAGCTTAGGACTGCAAGAGACCCAGTACTTC
TRBJ1-2 NA NA TRBV2 CASSDAGTAAPNYGYTF TGTGCCAGCAGTGACGCGGGAACGGCCGCTCCTAACTATGGCTACACCTTC
TRBJ1-6 NA TRBD1 TRBV4-1 CASSQVQGVSPLHF TGCGCCAGCAGCCAAGTTCAGGGGGTTTCACCCCTCCACTTT
TRBJ2-1 NA TRBD2 TRBV3-1/TRBV3-2 CASSRRTSGRIYNEQFF TGTGCCAGCAGCCGCCGGACTAGCGGGAGAATTTACAATGAGCAGTTCTTC
TRBJ1-4 NA TRBD1 TRBV15 CATSRDESGTGEEKLFF TGTGCCACCAGCAGAGATGAATCCGGGACAGGGGAGGAAAAACTGTTTTTT
TRBJ2-5 NA NA TRBV7-7 CASSLAGETQYF TGTGCTAGCAGCTTGGCGGGGGAGACCCAGTACTTC
TRBJ2-1 NA TRBD2 TRBV10-1 CASSELAGGYNEQFF TGCGCCAGCAGTGAGCTAGCGGGAGGGTACAATGAGCAGTTCTTC
TRBJ1-1 NA TRBD1 TRBV7-9 CASGSDRASTEAFF TGTGCCAGCGGATCGGACAGGGCCTCGACTGAAGCTTTCTTT
TRBJ2-1 NA TRBD2 TRBV6-4 CASSEKLAGFNEQFF TGTGCCAGCAGTGAGAAACTAGCGGGATTCAATGAGCAGTTCTTC
TRBJ2-5 NA NA TRBV11-2 CASSLGAFRQDQETQYF TGTGCCAGCAGCTTAGGGGCATTTCGACAGGACCAAGAGACCCAGTACTTC
TRBJ2-1 NA NA TRBV11-3 CASSLVGVVNEQFF TGTGCCAGCAGCTTAGTGGGAGTAGTTAATGAGCAGTTCTTC
TRBJ1-1 NA NA TRBV5-4 CASSSLQGLPNTEAFF TGTGCCAGCAGCTCATTGCAGGGATTGCCGAACACTGAAGCTTTCTTT
TRBJ1-2 NA NA TRBV5-1 CASSLANSVHGYTF TGCGCCAGCAGCTTGGCCAATTCGGTCCATGGCTACACCTTC
TRBJ1-2 NA NA TRBV29-1 CSVEGRDSDANYGYTF TGCAGCGTTGAAGGAAGAGACAGCGACGCTAACTATGGCTACACCTTC
TRBJ2-3 few TRBD2 TRBV29-1 CSGTGTSGRPSDTQYF TGCAGCGGGACCGGGACTAGCGGGAGACCTTCAGATACGCAGTATTTT
TRBJ1-1 NA NA TRBV6-5 CASSYLGHSAFF TGTGCCAGCAGTTACTTGGGACATTCAGCTTTCTTT